Sequencing of this TCR beta chain was carried out in a study of T-cell reconstitution after alpha-beta-depleted transplantation in children. Study-level points and caveats: When one year had passed after transplant, most T-cell counts and diversity came from newly produced T cells. Surviving thymic progenitors and recipient T cells were the source of high TCRbeta diversity at day 60 in some patients.

Points on this clonotype: Its antigen is not identified.

Researchers prepared the TCRbeta library using unique molecular identifiers, the study reports. TCRdb re-analysed the PCR reads in MiXCR, keeping a single row per CDR3 protein. The data contain just under 350,000 distinct CDR3 sequences, 16% of them singletons. V shed 6 bases and J shed 5 bases, with 7 bases lying between them. The CDR3 loop spans 11 amino acids. Per the germline V gene, CDR1 is MDHEN and CDR2 is SYDVKM. Source: PBMCs, mostly from graft donor cells, taken 360 days after TCRalphabeta/CD19-depleted stem cell transplant. The sequence was obtained from a male patient aged 2 to 10 who had a stem cell transplant for acute lymphoblastic leukemia, so the T cells may come from the graft donor. This rearrangement joins TRBV28 to TRBJ2-5; D gene uncertain. CDR3 protein: CASSRMETQYF. For the CDR3, the DNA is TGTGCCAGCAGCCGGATGGAGACCCAGTACTTC.